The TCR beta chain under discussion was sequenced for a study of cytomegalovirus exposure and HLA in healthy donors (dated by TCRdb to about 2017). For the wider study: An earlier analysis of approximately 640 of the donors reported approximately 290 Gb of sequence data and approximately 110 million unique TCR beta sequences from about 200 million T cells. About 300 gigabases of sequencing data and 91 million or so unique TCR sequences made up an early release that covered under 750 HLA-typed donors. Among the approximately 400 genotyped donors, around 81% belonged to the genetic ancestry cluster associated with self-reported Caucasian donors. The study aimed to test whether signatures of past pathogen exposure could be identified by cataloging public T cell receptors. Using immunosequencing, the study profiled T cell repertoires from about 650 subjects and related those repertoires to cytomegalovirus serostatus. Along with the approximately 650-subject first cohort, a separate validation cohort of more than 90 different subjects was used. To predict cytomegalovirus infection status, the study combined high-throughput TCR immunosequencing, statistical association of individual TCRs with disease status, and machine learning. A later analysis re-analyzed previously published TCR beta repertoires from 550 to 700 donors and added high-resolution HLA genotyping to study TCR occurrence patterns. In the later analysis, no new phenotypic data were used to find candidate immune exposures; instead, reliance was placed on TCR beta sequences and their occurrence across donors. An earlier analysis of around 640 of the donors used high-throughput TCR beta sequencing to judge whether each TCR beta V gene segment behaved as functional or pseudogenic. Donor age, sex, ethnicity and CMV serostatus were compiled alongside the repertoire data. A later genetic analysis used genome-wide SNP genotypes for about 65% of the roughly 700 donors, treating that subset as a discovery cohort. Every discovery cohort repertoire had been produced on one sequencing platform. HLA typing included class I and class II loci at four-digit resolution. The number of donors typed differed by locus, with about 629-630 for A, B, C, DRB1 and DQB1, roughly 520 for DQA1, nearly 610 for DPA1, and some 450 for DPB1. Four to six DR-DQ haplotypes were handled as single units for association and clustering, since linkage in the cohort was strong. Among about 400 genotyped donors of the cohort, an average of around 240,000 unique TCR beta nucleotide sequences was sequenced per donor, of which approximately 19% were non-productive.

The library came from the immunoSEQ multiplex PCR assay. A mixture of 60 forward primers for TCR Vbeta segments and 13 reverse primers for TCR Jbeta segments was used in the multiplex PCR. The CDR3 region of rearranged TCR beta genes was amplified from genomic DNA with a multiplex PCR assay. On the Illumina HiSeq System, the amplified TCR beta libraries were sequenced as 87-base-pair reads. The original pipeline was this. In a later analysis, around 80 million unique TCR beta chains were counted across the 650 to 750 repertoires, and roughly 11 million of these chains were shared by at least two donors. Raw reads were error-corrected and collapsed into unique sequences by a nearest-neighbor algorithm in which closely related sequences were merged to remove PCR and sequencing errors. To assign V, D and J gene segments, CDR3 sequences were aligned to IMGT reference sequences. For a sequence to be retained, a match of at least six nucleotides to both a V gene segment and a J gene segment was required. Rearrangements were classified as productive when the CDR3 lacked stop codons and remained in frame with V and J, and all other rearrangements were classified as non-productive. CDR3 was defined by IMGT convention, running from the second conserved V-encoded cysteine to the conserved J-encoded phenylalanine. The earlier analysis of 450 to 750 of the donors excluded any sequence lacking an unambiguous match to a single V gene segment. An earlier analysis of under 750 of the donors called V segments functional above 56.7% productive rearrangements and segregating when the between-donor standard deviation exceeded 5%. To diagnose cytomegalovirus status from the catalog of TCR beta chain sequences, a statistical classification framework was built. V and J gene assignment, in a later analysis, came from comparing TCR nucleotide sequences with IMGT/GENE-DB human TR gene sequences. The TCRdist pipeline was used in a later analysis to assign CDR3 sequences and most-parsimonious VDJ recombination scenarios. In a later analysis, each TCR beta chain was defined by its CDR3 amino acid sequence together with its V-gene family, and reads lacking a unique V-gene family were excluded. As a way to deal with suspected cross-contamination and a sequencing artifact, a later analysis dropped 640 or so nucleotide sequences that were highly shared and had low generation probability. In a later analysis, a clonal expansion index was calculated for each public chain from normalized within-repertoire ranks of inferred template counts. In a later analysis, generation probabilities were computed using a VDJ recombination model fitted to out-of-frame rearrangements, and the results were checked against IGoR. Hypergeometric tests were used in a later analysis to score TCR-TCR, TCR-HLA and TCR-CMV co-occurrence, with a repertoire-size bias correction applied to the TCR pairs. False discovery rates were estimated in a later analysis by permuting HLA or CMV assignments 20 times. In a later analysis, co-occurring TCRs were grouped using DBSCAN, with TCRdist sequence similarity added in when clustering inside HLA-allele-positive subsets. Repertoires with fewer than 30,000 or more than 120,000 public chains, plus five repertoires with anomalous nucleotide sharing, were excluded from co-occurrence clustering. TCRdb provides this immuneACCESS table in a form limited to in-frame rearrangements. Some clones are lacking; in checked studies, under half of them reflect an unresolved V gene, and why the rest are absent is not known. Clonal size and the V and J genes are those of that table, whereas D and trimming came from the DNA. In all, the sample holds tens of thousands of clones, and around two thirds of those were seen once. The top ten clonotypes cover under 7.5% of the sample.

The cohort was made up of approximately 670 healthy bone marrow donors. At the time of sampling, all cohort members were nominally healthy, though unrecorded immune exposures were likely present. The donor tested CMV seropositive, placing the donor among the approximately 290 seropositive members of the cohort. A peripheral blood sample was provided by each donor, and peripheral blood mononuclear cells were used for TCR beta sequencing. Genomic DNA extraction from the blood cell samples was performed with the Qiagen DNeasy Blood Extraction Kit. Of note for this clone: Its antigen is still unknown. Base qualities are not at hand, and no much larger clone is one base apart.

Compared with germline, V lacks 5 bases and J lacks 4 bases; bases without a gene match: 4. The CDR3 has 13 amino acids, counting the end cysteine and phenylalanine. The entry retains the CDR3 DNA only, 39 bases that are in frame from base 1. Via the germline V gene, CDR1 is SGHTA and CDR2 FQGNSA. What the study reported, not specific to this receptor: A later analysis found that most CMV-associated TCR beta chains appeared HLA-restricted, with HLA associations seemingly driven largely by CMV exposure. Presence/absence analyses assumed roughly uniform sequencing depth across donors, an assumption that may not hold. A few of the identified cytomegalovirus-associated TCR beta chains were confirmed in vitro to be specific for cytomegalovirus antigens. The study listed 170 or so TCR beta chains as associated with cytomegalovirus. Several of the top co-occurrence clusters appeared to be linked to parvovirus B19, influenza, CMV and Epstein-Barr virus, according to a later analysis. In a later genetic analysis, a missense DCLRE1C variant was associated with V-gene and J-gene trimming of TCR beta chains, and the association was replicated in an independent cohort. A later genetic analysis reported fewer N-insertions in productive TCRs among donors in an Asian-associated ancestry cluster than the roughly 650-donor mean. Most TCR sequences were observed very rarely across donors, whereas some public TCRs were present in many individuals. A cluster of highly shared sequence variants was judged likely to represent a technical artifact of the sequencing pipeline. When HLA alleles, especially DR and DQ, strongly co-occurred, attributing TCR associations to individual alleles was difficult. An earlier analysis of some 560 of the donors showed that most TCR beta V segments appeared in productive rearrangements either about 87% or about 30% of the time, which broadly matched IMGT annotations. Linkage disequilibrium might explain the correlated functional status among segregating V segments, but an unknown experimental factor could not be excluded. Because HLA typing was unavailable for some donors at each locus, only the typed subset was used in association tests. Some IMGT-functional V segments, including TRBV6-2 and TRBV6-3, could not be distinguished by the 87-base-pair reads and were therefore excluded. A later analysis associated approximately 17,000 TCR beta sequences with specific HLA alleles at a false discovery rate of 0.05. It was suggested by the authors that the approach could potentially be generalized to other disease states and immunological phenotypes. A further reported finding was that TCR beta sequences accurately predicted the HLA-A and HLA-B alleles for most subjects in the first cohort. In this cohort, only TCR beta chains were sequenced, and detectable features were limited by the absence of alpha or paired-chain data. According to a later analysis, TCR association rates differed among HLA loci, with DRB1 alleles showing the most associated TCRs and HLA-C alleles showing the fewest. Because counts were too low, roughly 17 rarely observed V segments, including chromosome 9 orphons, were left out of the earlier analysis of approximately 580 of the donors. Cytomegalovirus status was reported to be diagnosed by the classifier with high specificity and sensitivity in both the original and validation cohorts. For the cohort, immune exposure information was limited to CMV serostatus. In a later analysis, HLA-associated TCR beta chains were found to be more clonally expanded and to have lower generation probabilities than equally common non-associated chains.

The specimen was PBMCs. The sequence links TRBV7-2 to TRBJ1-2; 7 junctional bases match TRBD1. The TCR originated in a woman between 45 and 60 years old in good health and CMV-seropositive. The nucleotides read TGTGCCAGCAGCCCCGGGACAGCCTATGGCTACACCTTC. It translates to CASSPGTAYGYTF.